Below are 32 T cell receptor beta chains sequenced from a single sample in a study of blood T cell repertoires in COVID-19. Sequencing used immunoSEQ multiplex PCR; TCRdb keeps in-frame clones, though not all of them. The sample lists about 190,000 clones; roughly 80% were seen once. Input material: peripheral blood. The origin of the receptors is a woman aged 45 to 65 with acute or convalescent COVID-19.

The chain is built from TRBV9 and TRBJ1-5; 9 bases line up with TRBD1. V shed 0 bases and J 2 bases; nucleotides not matched to a gene: 6. Germline V gene lookup returns CDR1 SGDLS and CDR2 YYNGEE. The CDR3 contains 17 residues. Written as DNA, the CDR3 is TGTGCCAGCAGCGTAGGATGGCGGACAGGGGGCAATCAGCCCCAGCATTTT. It yields the protein CASSVGWRTGGNQPQHF. The whole variable domain, filled in from reference TRBV9 and TRBJ1-5, reads DSGVTQTPKHLITATGQRVTLRCSPRSGDLSVYWYQQSLDQGLQFLIQYYNGEERAKGNILERFSAQQFPDLHSELNLSSLELGDSALYFCASSVGWRTGGNQPQHFGDGTRLSIL.

The chain links TRBV5-1 to TRBJ2-2, with D possibly matching TRBD1 (6 bases). Trimming removed 3 bases at V and 0 bases at J, with 21 bases between. The CDR3 loop spans 19 amino acids. Per the germline V gene, CDR1 is SGHRS and CDR2 is YFSETQ. In DNA form, the CDR3 reads TGCGCCAGCAGCTCCTCTCCACAGGGCACAAGACCGAACACCGGGGAGCTGTTTTTT. Translating gives CASSSSPQGTRPNTGELFF.

J is TRBJ2-1 and V is TRBV4-1, with D possibly being TRBD2 (5 bases). Germline loops: CDR1 MGHRA, CDR2 YSYEKL. The length of the CDR3 is 17 residues. V gave up 0 bases and J gave up 5 bases, with 17 bases separating them. The CDR3 DNA is TGCGCCAGCAGCCAAGAAGTTGGGGTAGCGAGCGACAATGAGCAGTTCTTC. It specifies CASSQEVGVASDNEQFF.

The V gene is TRBV6-6, the J gene TRBJ2-1; TRBD1 agrees at 7 bases. V trimming: 4 bases; J trimming: 1 base; junction bases outside the gene matches: 4. The CDR3 runs to 15 residues. CDR1 and CDR2 from the germline V gene are MNHNY and SVGAGI (reference sequence). The chain's CDR3 is CASSSDRLSYNEQFF. The CDR3 DNA follows: TGTGCCAGCAGTTCGGACAGGTTATCCTACAATGAGCAGTTCTTC.

The chain recombines TRBV19 with TRBJ2-6, with 12 bases lining up with TRBD1. Germline V CDR1 and CDR2: LNHDA, SQIVND (reference sequence). The CDR3 consists of 17 residues. The ends lost 6 bases at V and 0 bases at J; junction bases unmatched: 3. The CDR3 reads CASSSGQGASGANVLTF. Here the CDR3 DNA reads TGTGCCAGTAGCTCGGGACAGGGGGCCTCTGGGGCCAACGTCCTGACTTTC. The full variable domain, in which reference TRBV19 and TRBJ2-6 provide the parts outside the CDR3, is DGGITQSPKYLFRKEGQNVTLSCEQNLNHDAMYWYRQDPGQGLRLIYYSQIVNDFQKGDIAEGYSVSREKKESFPLTVTSAQKNPTAFYLCASSSGQGASGANVLTFGAGSRLTVL.

The chain employs TRBV10-2 and TRBJ1-1; D not resolved. The CDR3 runs to 14 residues. Trimming shortened V by 3 bases and J by 2 bases, and 10 bases separated the two germline ends. CDR1 is WSHSY, CDR2 SAAADI, per germline. The CDR3 DNA follows: TGCGCCAGCAGTGAAAAACAGCCTAACACTGAAGCTTTCTTT. Its protein is CASSEKQPNTEAFF.

V usage is TRBV19 and J usage is TRBJ1-5; D possibly corresponds to TRBD1 (6 bases). Trimming removed 5 bases at V and 7 bases at J, with 9 bases between. Germline CDR1 and CDR2: LNHDA and SQIVND (reference sequence). The CDR3 runs to 12 residues. The CDR3 region is CASSSGEQPQHF. CDR3 DNA sequence: TGTGCCAGTAGTTCAGGGGAACAGCCCCAGCATTTT.

The chain is built from TRBV7-6 and TRBJ1-2; 7 nucleotides line up with TRBD1. Germline values: CDR1 SGHVS, CDR2 FNYEAQ. This CDR3 has 15 amino acids. V lost 1 base to trimming and J lost 6 bases; unmatched junction nucleotides: 8. CDR3 region: CASSLGRTGDHGYTF. CDR3 nucleotide sequence: TGTGCCAGCAGCTTAGGTAGGACAGGAGACCATGGCTACACCTTC.

The gene calls are TRBV5-1 and TRBJ2-1; possible D gene TRBD2, 5 bases. With 2 bases removed from V and 3 bases from J, the gap between germline ends came to 12 bases. This CDR3 has 15 residues. Germline-derived CDR1 and CDR2 are SGHRS and YFSETQ. The CDR3 loop reads CASSFQGSNYNEQFF. The CDR3 region has the DNA TGCGCCAGCAGCTTTCAAGGGAGTAACTACAATGAGCAGTTCTTC.

This chain uses TRBV19 with TRBJ2-1; TRBD1 matches 11 bases. Unmatched junction bases numbered 2, after V lost 10 bases and J lost 3 bases. This CDR3 comprises 13 residues. Germline V gene lookup returns CDR1 LNHDA and CDR2 SQIVND (reference sequence). CDR3 nucleotides: TGTGCCATCGGGACAGGGGGCTACAATGAGCAGTTCTTC. Protein product: CAIGTGGYNEQFF. Complete variable domain (other parts from reference TRBV19 and TRBJ2-1): DGGITQSPKYLFRKEGQNVTLSCEQNLNHDAMYWYRQDPGQGLRLIYYSQIVNDFQKGDIAEGYSVSREKKESFPLTVTSAQKNPTAFYLCAIGTGGYNEQFFGPGTRLTVL.

The CDR3 spells CASSLGQGAYEQYF. The CDR3 DNA reads TGCGCCAGCAGCTTGGGGCAGGGGGCCTACGAGCAGTACTTC. This chain joins TRBV5-1 and TRBJ2-7, with 7 bases identical to TRBD1. The CDR3 is 14 amino acids. V lost 0 bases and J lost 2; bases outside the gene matches: 2. The germline gives CDR1 SGHRS, CDR2 YFSETQ.

The chain recombines TRBV4-3 with TRBJ2-7, with D tentatively TRBD2 (5 bases). V lost 0 bases and J 0 bases, leaving 9 bases between the germline ends. This CDR3 comprises 15 residues. The germline CDR1 and CDR2 sequences are LGHNA and YSLEER. CDR3 sequence: CASSQEEDSSYEQYF. CDR3 DNA sequence: TGCGCCAGCAGCCAAGAGGAGGATAGCTCCTACGAGCAGTACTTC.

The J gene is TRBJ1-4, the V gene TRBV18; possible D gene TRBD1, 6 bases. CDR1 is KGHSH, CDR2 LQKENI, per germline. Trimming took off 2 bases at V and 12 bases at J, with 13 bases between the two ends. This CDR3 has 13 residues. CDR3 sequence reads: CASSPGIQGELFF. In DNA, the CDR3 is TGTGCCAGCTCACCAGGAATACAGGGCGAACTGTTTTTT.

The CDR3 bases are TGTGCCAGCAGCGTCAGTCCGGACAGTGTTTCTGCTTTCTTT. This codes for CASSVSPDSVSAFF. The chain has TRBV9 and TRBJ1-1; D might be TRBD1 (6 bases). From germline, CDR1 is SGDLS and CDR2 YYNGEE. CDR3 length: 14 residues. Trimming removed 2 bases from V and 11 bases from J, with 19 bases in between.

This clone was seen only a few times. This chain connects TRBV24-1 to TRBJ1-2; possibly TRBD1 for D (5 bases). CDR3 length: 14 amino acids. Per the germline V gene, CDR1 is KGHDR and CDR2 is SFDVKD. Deletions cut 4 bases from V and 7 bases from J, with 15 bases between. The CDR3 protein is CATSDRGGLTGYTF. CDR3 coding DNA: TGTGCCACCAGTGACCGGGGGGGATTGACTGGCTACACCTTC.

The CDR3 region has the DNA TGTGCCAGCAGCTGGGGACAAACGAACACTGAAGCTTTCTTT. Its protein product is CASSWGQTNTEAFF. This chain uses TRBV7-8 with TRBJ1-1; D might be TRBD1 (6 bases). V shed 4 bases and J shed 1 base, with 10 bases lying between them. There are 14 residues in the CDR3. The germline V gene encodes CDR1 SGHVS and CDR2 FQNEAQ.

The J gene is TRBJ1-5, the V gene TRBV28, with 9 nucleotides matching TRBD1. The J segment lost 0 bases and the V segment lost 6 bases, leaving 6 bases of the junction unmatched. Germline V gene sequence: CDR1 MDHEN, CDR2 SYDVKM. This CDR3 region has 16 residues. CDR3 nucleotides: TGTGCCAGCAGCCGGGGGGACAGGGATAGCAATCAGCCCCAGCATTTT. Protein: CASSRGDRDSNQPQHF.

The chain couples TRBV28 to TRBJ2-3, with 11 positions matching TRBD2. V was pared by 6 bases and J by 4 bases, with 6 bases of the junction left unmatched. Germline V gene sequence: CDR1 MDHEN, CDR2 SYDVKM. There are 15 residues in the CDR3. CDR3 in amino acids: CASSASGGWADTQYF. CDR3 DNA: TGTGCCAGCAGCGCTAGCGGGGGGTGGGCAGATACGCAGTATTTT. The full variable domain, completed using reference TRBV28 and TRBJ2-3, is DVKVTQSSRYLVKRTGEKVFLECVQDMDHENMFWYRQDPGLGLRLIYFSYDVKMKEKGDIPEGYSVSREKKERFSLILESASTNQTSMYLCASSASGGWADTQYFGPGTRLTVL.

In its sample, this clone was seen once. The chain employs TRBV4-1 and TRBJ2-1; D is perhaps TRBD2 (5 bases). In germline, CDR1 is MGHRA, CDR2 YSYEKL. Trimming pared 3 bases from V and 2 bases from J, leaving 5 bases between. CDR3 length: 13 residues. As DNA, the CDR3 is TGCGCCAGCAGCCACGGGACCTACAATGAGCAGTTCTTC. Its translation is CASSHGTYNEQFF.

This clone has a handful of counts. The rearrangement joins TRBV19 to TRBJ2-3, with D possibly TRBD2 on 5 matching bases. Trimming left V 4 bases short and J 0 bases short, with 11 bases between. The CDR3 has 15 residues. CDR1 is LNHDA and CDR2 is SQIVND in the germline V gene (reference sequence). The CDR3 reads CASSTVASSTDTQYF. The CDR3 DNA reads as TGTGCCAGTAGTACCGTAGCGTCTAGCACAGATACGCAGTATTTT.

This chain links TRBV27 with TRBJ2-2, with a possible D match to TRBD1 (6 bases). Trimming took 5 bases from V and 2 from J, leaving 15 bases between them. The germline gives CDR1 MNHEY, CDR2 SMNVEV (reference sequence). CDR3 length: 16 amino acids. The CDR3 sequence is CASSHPDSFNTGELFF. CDR3 bases: TGTGCCAGCAGTCACCCGGACAGTTTCAACACCGGGGAGCTGTTTTTT.

The chain is built from TRBV11-2 and TRBJ2-3, with D perhaps matching TRBD2 (6 bases). This CDR3 region has 15 residues. V was pared by 5 bases and J by 4 bases, with 16 bases between. Germline-derived CDR1 and CDR2 are SGHAT and FQNNGV. CDR3 DNA: TGTGCCAGCAGCCCGATGGGGACTCAGGCAGATACGCAGTATTTT. Its translation: CASSPMGTQADTQYF.

In its sample, this clone was seen once. V is TRBV15 and J is TRBJ2-1; 8 nucleotides line up with TRBD2. Germline loops: CDR1 LNHNV, CDR2 YYDKDF (reference sequence). The CDR3 has 16 amino acids. Losses at the gene ends were 1 base for V and 4 bases for J; bases not matched to a gene: 6. The CDR3 sequence is CATSRGGSGVYNEQFF. The CDR3 nucleotides are TGTGCCACCAGCAGAGGGGGTAGCGGGGTTTACAATGAGCAGTTCTTC.

This CDR3 is CASSTRMAGEKLFF. The DNA of the CDR3 is TGTGCCAGTAGTACCCGAATGGCGGGTGAAAAACTGTTTTTT. V usage is TRBV19 and J usage is TRBJ1-4; D ambiguous. CDR3 length: 14 residues. V was cut by 4 bases and J by 7 bases, with 13 bases left in between. In germline, CDR1 is LNHDA, CDR2 SQIVND (reference sequence).

The V and J genes are TRBV7-2 and TRBJ1-1; 7 bases map to TRBD1. The trim removed 0 bases at V and 1 base at J, leaving 8 bases unmatched. CDR1 SGHTA and CDR2 FQGNSA come from the germline V gene. This CDR3 spans 17 amino acids. In DNA, the CDR3 is TGTGCCAGCAGCTTAGCGCATGTAACAGGGGCGAACACTGAAGCTTTCTTT. It encodes CASSLAHVTGANTEAFF.

This clone was picked up one time. J is TRBJ1-4 and V is TRBV11-2; 8 bases agree with TRBD1. V lost 4 bases to trimming and J lost 13 bases; unmatched junction nucleotides: 5. Looked up from germline, CDR1 is SGHAT and CDR2 is FQNNGV. CDR3 length equals 12 residues. The CDR3 protein is CASSYRGSGLFF. In nucleotides, the CDR3 is TGTGCCAGCAGCTACAGGGGGTCGGGACTGTTTTTT.

The rearrangement uses TRBV7-2 and TRBJ1-2; D gene unclear. The germline V gene has CDR1 SGHTA and CDR2 FQGNSA. Trimming stripped 2 bases from V and 8 bases from J, with 6 bases between. This CDR3 has 11 residues. CDR3 region: CASSLLRGYTF. CDR3 DNA sequence: TGTGCCAGCAGCTTACTAAGAGGCTACACCTTC.

In DNA, the CDR3 is TGCGCCAGCAGCTTGGGCGGGACAGGGCGTAATGAAAAACTGTTTTTT. It specifies CASSLGGTGRNEKLFF. The chain couples TRBV5-1 to TRBJ1-4; 9 nucleotides match TRBD1. Germline V CDR1 and CDR2: SGHRS, YFSETQ. The V segment lost 0 bases and the J segment 4 bases; nucleotides outside the gene matches: 4. CDR3 length: 16 residues. Filled out from reference TRBV5-1 and TRBJ1-4, the complete variable domain reads KAGVTQTPRYLIKTRGQQVTLSCSPISGHRSVSWYQQTPGQGLQFLFEYFSETQRNKGNFPGRFSGRQFSNSRSEMNVSTLELGDSALYLCASSLGGTGRNEKLFFGSGTQLSVL.

The chain recombines TRBV29-1 with TRBJ1-1; D is ambiguous. The germline V gene encodes CDR1 SQVTM and CDR2 ANQGSEA. V was shortened by 2 bases and J by 2 bases, with 9 bases between the two germline ends. CDR3 length equals 13 residues. The CDR3 DNA reads TGCAGCGTTGAATTGAGGGTAAACACTGAAGCTTTCTTT. Translated, it gives CSVELRVNTEAFF.

The V gene is TRBV3-1 (or the pseudogene TRBV3-2), the J gene TRBJ1-5; D might be TRBD1 (5 bases). The CDR3 runs to 15 residues. Per germline, CDR1 LGHDT and CDR2 YNNKEL (reference sequence). The germline V and J ends were trimmed by 5 bases and 0 bases, with 11 bases remaining between them. CDR3: CASSYGGHSNQPQHF. CDR3 sequence (DNA): TGTGCCAGCAGCTACGGTGGACATAGCAATCAGCCCCAGCATTTT.

This clone is a singleton in its sample. The V call is TRBV7-2, the J call TRBJ1-1; D unclear. Germline V gives CDR1 SGHTA, CDR2 FQGNSA. V shed 4 bases and J shed 3 bases, with 12 bases lying between them. The CDR3 is made up of 14 amino acids. The CDR3 is CASSSTKLDTEAFF. In DNA, the CDR3 is TGTGCCAGCAGCTCAACGAAACTTGACACTGAAGCTTTCTTT.

This clone has more than one count but fewer than ten. The rearrangement joins TRBV13 to TRBJ1-2; tentatively, D is TRBD1 (5 bases). V was cut by 5 bases and J by 7 bases, with 20 bases left in between. Germline V CDR1 and CDR2: PRHDT, FYEKMQ (reference sequence). The CDR3 runs 15 residues. The CDR3 region is CASSPRGAGKSGYTF. CDR3 coding DNA: TGTGCCAGCAGCCCCCGTGGGGCAGGGAAGAGTGGCTACACCTTC. Combining the CDR3 with reference TRBV13 and TRBJ1-2 gives the whole variable domain AAGVIQSPRHLIKEKRETATLKCYPIPRHDTVYWYQQGPGQDPQFLISFYEKMQSDKGSIPDRFSAQQFSDYHSELNMSSLELGDSALYFCASSPRGAGKSGYTFGSGTRLTVV.